What follows is one TCR beta chain and its context. The antigen it binds to is not known. No base quality information exists; no much larger clone differs at one position. This record belongs to a study of T cell responses to AZD1222 COVID-19 vaccine (dated by TCRdb to the early 2020s). With regard to the full study: AZD1222 recipients given second doses at about 4 weeks or at about 12 weeks were pooled, since spike-specific TCR depth and breadth were not found to differ between the two schedules. TCR sequencing covered over 230 trial participants: 200 to 220 given two doses of AZD1222 and 26 given two doses of MenACWY control vaccine. Trial participants were enrolled by age into subgroups of 18-55, 56-69 and 70-plus years, and around 150, 28 and 57 TCR-sequenced participants, respectively, were included in these subgroups. Study-wide conclusions, independent of this receptor: Vaccine-associated CD4 TCRs spanned the whole spike protein, with dominant responses in regions 160-218 and 743-854. A significant rise in spike-specific TCR breadth and depth was observed after two AZD1222 doses relative to day 0 and relative to MenACWY recipients. Most participants were white British and females outnumbered males, and the authors suggested that clonal diversity may have been underestimated. Epitopes outside the regions mutated in the B.1.351 and B.1.1.7 variants were reportedly recognized by nearly half of the unique spike-specific TCRs. The 56-69-year group was small, and its depth increase did not reach significance, likely because of low power. Only 5 to 7 AZD1222 recipients were SARS-CoV-2 seropositive at baseline, limiting conclusions about previously exposed vaccinees. Because no samples from the day 14 peak response were available, repertoires could be characterized only after the peak T cell response.

Per the publication, the time point label means: baseline before first vaccination. Vaccinee samples were obtained from the UK trials COV001 and COV002, which included a single-blind randomized controlled phase 2/3 trial of AZD1222 (ChAdOx1 nCoV-19) in healthy adults. For TCRbeta chain sequencing, PBMC samples from trial participants were taken at day 0 and at day 28 after the second dose. Including the terminal cysteine and phenylalanine, the CDR3 comprises 16 residues. Of all the DNA, just the CDR3 is kept, 48 bases in frame from base 1. CDR1 is given as SGHDN and CDR2 as FVKESK, both from the germline V gene. V is pared back by 2 bases and J by 9 bases, with 17 bases lying between the germline termini. The CDR3 regions of human TCRbeta chains were analyzed by immunosequencing. Concerning the study's data processing: TCRs in the repertoires were compared against a reference library of SARS-CoV-2-specific TCRs that had been generated with the MIRA antigen-specificity platform. Breadth was defined as the fraction of unique TCRs that were SARS-CoV-2-associated, and depth was defined as the fraction of total T cells that were SARS-CoV-2-associated. Using the MIRA data, every spike-specific TCR was mapped to the spike region that the TCR reacted to and assigned to either a CD4 or a CD8 class. Log10-transformed breadth and depth values were compared by one-way ANOVA with Sidak's multiple comparisons tests. This is the immuneACCESS table as TCRdb keeps it, with only in-frame sequences that have V and J called. A part of the clones is gone; compared with another copy, unresolved V genes explain less than half, and the rest is unexplained. The V and J calls and the clone size are those of that table, but D and trimming were determined from the DNA. Within this sample are over 100,000 clones, with about nine tenths of them counted one time only. The ten largest clonotypes hold roughly 6.3% of the sample.

The starting material was peripheral blood, obtained on day 0 of AZD1222 vaccination. The TCR comes from an adult in good health. The chain joins TRBV14 to TRBJ1-6; the D gene assignment is ambiguous. The DNA sequence is given as TGTGCCAGCAGCCAACAAGGGCGACGGGGAATTTCACCCCTCCACTTT. The translation is CASSQQGRRGISPLHF.